These 29 T cell receptor beta chains came from one sample sequenced in a study of shared clonotypes between healthy human individuals. Measured with immunoSEQ multiplex PCR; TCRdb has only the in-frame clones, and not every one. The sample has 950,000 to 1,300,000 clones, under 80% seen once; the top ten hold nearly 1.5%. Sequencing used memory CD4+ T cells sorted from blood. Specified subset: CD45RA-negative fraction. These receptors all come from a man aged 18 to 30 in good health.

The chain employs TRBV18 and TRBJ2-3; TRBD2 matches at 9 bases. Trimming removed 2 bases from V and 4 bases from J; junction bases left unmatched: 4. The CDR3 runs 15 residues. CDR1 and CDR2 (germline): KGHSH, LQKENI. The CDR3 DNA reads as TGTGCCAGCTCACCATTGACTAGCGGCCCAGATACGCAGTATTTT. The encoded protein is CASSPLTSGPDTQYF.

This chain joins TRBV7-9 and TRBJ2-7; TRBD1 might be the D (6 bases). The CDR3 has 13 amino acids. The V end was cut by 6 bases, the J end by 12 bases, with 21 bases between. CDR1 and CDR2 from the germline V gene are SEHNR and FQNEAQ (reference sequence). Written as DNA, the CDR3 is TGTGCCAGCAGTCCTGGACAGACCCCACACCGGTACTTC. Translation: CASSPGQTPHRYF. Drawing the rest from reference TRBV7-9 and TRBJ2-7, the complete variable domain is DTGVSQNPRHKITKRGQNVTFRCDPISEHNRLYWYRQTLGQGPEFLTYFQNEAQLEKSRLLSDRFSAERPKGSFSTLEIQRTEQGDSAMYLCASSPGQTPHRYFGPGTRLTVT.

This clone has only one observation. The chain has TRBV4-2 and TRBJ2-7; 11 bases agree with TRBD2. This CDR3 comprises 17 residues. Germline assignment: CDR1 LGHNA and CDR2 YNFKEQ. The V segment lost 3 bases and the J segment 7 bases; nucleotides outside the gene matches: 14. The CDR3 loop is CASSQDLAGGPLGEQYF. The CDR3 region has the DNA TGTGCCAGCAGCCAGGATTTAGCGGGGGGGCCTCTTGGAGAGCAGTACTTC.

This rearrangement joins TRBV5-6 to TRBJ1-5; TRBD1 aligns across 10 bases. The germline V gene has CDR1 SGHDT and CDR2 YYEEEE. The CDR3 is 16 residues long. Losses at the gene ends were 5 bases for V and 5 bases for J; bases not matched to a gene: 10. The DNA for the CDR3 is TGTGCCAGCAGTCGGACAGGGGGAAGTTCGTATCAGCCCCAGCATTTT. Translating gives CASSRTGGSSYQPQHF.

This clone was detected a few times. This sample also contains other DNA sequences that code for the same CDR3. The chain combines TRBV5-1 with TRBJ1-1, with D unresolved. CDR1 and CDR2 (germline): SGHRS, YFSETQ. V lost 2 bases to trimming and J lost 5 bases, with 10 bases between them. This CDR3 comprises 13 residues. The CDR3 DNA follows: TGCGCCAGCAGCTTTTCCCGGGGTACTGAAGCTTTCTTT. Its protein is CASSFSRGTEAFF.

The chain recombines TRBV11-2 with TRBJ2-4, with a tentative D call TRBD1 (6 bases). The CDR3 length is 16 residues. V dropped 3 bases and J dropped 1 base, with 13 bases sitting between them. Looked up from germline, CDR1 is SGHAT and CDR2 is FQNNGV. The CDR3 protein is CASSFQGTLAKNIQYF. CDR3 DNA: TGTGCCAGCAGCTTCCAGGGGACCCTGGCCAAAAACATTCAGTACTTC.

V and J are TRBV11-2 and TRBJ1-4, with 8 bases that match TRBD1. Germline loops: CDR1 SGHAT, CDR2 FQNNGV. This CDR3 has 15 amino acids. Losses at the gene ends were 6 bases for V and 7 bases for J; bases not matched to a gene: 10. The CDR3 loop reads CASRPSGGAAEKLFF. The DNA of the CDR3 is TGTGCCAGCAGACCTTCAGGGGGCGCGGCTGAAAAACTGTTTTTT.

The rearrangement links TRBV2 to TRBJ1-2; D is unresolved. CDR1 SNHLY and CDR2 FYNNEI come from the germline V gene. The V gene lost 2 bases and the J gene lost 4 bases, with 14 bases spanning the gap. This CDR3 spans 15 amino acids. CDR3 sequence: CASSEQAPEIYGYTF. CDR3 sequence (DNA): TGTGCCAGCAGTGAACAGGCGCCAGAAATCTATGGCTACACCTTC. The complete variable domain, with remaining parts taken from reference TRBV2 and TRBJ1-2, reads EPEVTQTPSHQVTQMGQEVILRCVPISNHLYFYWYRQILGQKVEFLVSFYNNEISEKSEIFDDQFSVERPDGSNFTLKIRSTKLEDSAMYFCASSEQAPEIYGYTFGSGTRLTVV.

This clone was picked up a small number of times. The chain links TRBV30 to TRBJ2-5, with 8 bases fitting TRBD1. This CDR3 has 14 residues. Trimming cost V 3 bases and J 2 bases; bases outside gene matches: 5. CDR1 is GTSNPN and CDR2 is SVGIG in the germline V gene (reference sequence). The CDR3 here is CAWSPGQAQETQYF. The CDR3 bases are TGTGCCTGGAGCCCGGGACAGGCACAAGAGACCCAGTACTTC.

In the case of this clone: This same CDR3 is encoded by further DNA sequences in the sample. This chain links TRBV9 with TRBJ2-5; D might be TRBD2 (5 bases). V lost 0 bases, J lost 2 bases, and 8 bases lay in between. CDR3 length: 14 amino acids. From germline, CDR1 is SGDLS and CDR2 YYNGEE. The CDR3 DNA follows: TGTGCCAGCAGCGTAGGAGGGCAGCAAGAGACCCAGTACTTC. Protein sequence: CASSVGGQQETQYF.

This clone has a handful of counts. The J gene is TRBJ1-1, the V gene TRBV29-1, with 9 bases lining up with TRBD1. Germline assignment: CDR1 SQVTM and CDR2 ANQGSEA. V lost 7 bases to trimming and J lost 1 base; unmatched junction nucleotides: 4. There are 13 residues in the CDR3. The CDR3 nucleotides are TGCAGCGGGAAGGGACAGGGGAACACTGAAGCTTTCTTT. The encoded protein is CSGKGQGNTEAFF.

The rearrangement joins TRBV27 to TRBJ2-1; D is uncertain. This CDR3 has 15 amino acids. Trimming stripped 4 bases from V and 14 bases from J, with 24 bases between. Germline V CDR1 and CDR2: MNHEY, SMNVEV (reference sequence). DNA of the CDR3: TGTGCCAGCAGTTCTCATTCCTCCACAACCCTCTTTAAGTTCTTC. The encoded protein is CASSSHSSTTLFKFF.

This chain uses TRBV6-1 with TRBJ2-1; D gene ambiguous. The CDR3 runs to 12 residues. Germline-derived CDR1 and CDR2 are MNHNS and SASEGT. V was trimmed by 5 bases and J by 7 bases, leaving 9 bases between them. CDR3 DNA sequence: TGTGCCAGCAGTCGTCTGGCTAATGAGCAGTTCTTC. It translates to CASSRLANEQFF.

The chain uses TRBV7-2 and TRBJ2-6; TRBD1 matches 10 bases. The V segment lost 3 bases and the J segment 0 bases; nucleotides outside the gene matches: 5. The germline gives CDR1 SGHTA, CDR2 FQGNSA. This CDR3 has 18 residues. The CDR3 DNA sequence: TGTGCCAGCAGCTTCAGGACAGGGGGGAGCTCTGGGGCCAACGTCCTGACTTTC. The encoded protein is CASSFRTGGSSGANVLTF.

This clone was seen just once. The chain is built from TRBV19 and TRBJ1-1, with unresolved D. Trimming left V 3 bases short and J 2 bases short, with 16 bases between. The CDR3 extends over 16 amino acids. Germline values: CDR1 LNHDA, CDR2 SQIVND (reference sequence). CDR3 sequence (DNA): TGTGCCAGTAGTATGAAGGGATCTAATATCAACACTGAAGCTTTCTTT. This gives the protein CASSMKGSNINTEAFF. Variable domain in full (rest from reference TRBV19 and TRBJ1-1): DGGITQSPKYLFRKEGQNVTLSCEQNLNHDAMYWYRQDPGQGLRLIYYSQIVNDFQKGDIAEGYSVSREKKESFPLTVTSAQKNPTAFYLCASSMKGSNINTEAFFGQGTRLTVV.

This chain joins TRBV12-5 and TRBJ2-2, with 10 bases identical to TRBD2. This CDR3 comprises 17 residues. Per the germline V gene, CDR1 is LGHNT and CDR2 is FRNRAP. V was clipped by 1 base and J by 1 base; unmatched bases: 3. Written as DNA, the CDR3 is TGTGCTAGTGGTTTGGCTAGGACTAGCGGGAACACCGGGGAGCTGTTTTTT. This encodes CASGLARTSGNTGELFF.

V and J are TRBV7-9 and TRBJ2-3; D unresolved. The CDR3 covers 15 residues. Germline V lookup: CDR1 SEHNR, CDR2 FQNEAQ (reference sequence). Trimming took off 5 bases at V and 1 base at J, with 13 bases between the two ends. CDR3 nucleotides: TGTGCCAGCAGCCCCTGGGGTGAACGCACAGATACGCAGTATTTT. Translation gives CASSPWGERTDTQYF.

The chain has TRBV15 and TRBJ2-3; 7 bases are a match to TRBD2. CDR1 LNHNV and CDR2 YYDKDF come from the germline V gene (reference sequence). This CDR3 region has 16 residues. With V trimmed by 5 bases and J by 6 bases, 14 bases remained unmatched. The CDR3: CATSRILAREADTQYF. DNA for the CDR3: TGTGCCACCAGCCGGATACTAGCGAGGGAGGCGGATACGCAGTATTTT.

The chain employs TRBV5-4 and TRBJ2-3, with D maybe TRBD1 (5 bases). CDR1 is SGHNT and CDR2 is YYREEE in the germline V gene (reference sequence). CDR3 length: 13 residues. Trimming took 0 bases from V and 4 from J, leaving 6 bases between them. The CDR3 DNA reads TGTGCCAGCAGCTTGGTGGGGCCAGATACGCAGTATTTT. Translating gives CASSLVGPDTQYF.

The V call is TRBV11-2, the J call TRBJ1-2; D remains ambiguous. CDR1 and CDR2 from the germline V gene are SGHAT and FQNNGV. V was cut by 2 bases and J by 4 bases, with 14 bases left in between. The length of the CDR3 is 15 residues. The CDR3 nucleotides are TGTGCCAGCAGCTTAACTGCCGGGTCGATCTATGGCTACACCTTC. Protein sequence: CASSLTAGSIYGYTF.

V gene TRBV10-3 combines with J gene TRBJ2-3, with 9 bases identical to TRBD1. Germline values: CDR1 ENHRY, CDR2 SYGVKD. The CDR3 contains 15 residues. Germline trimming cut 4 bases from V and 1 base from J; bases unmatched to any gene: 3. Here the CDR3 DNA reads TGTGCCATCAGTGTTGGGGACAGGGGCACAGATACGCAGTATTTT. Translating gives CAISVGDRGTDTQYF.

The chain has TRBV5-1 and TRBJ2-2, with D unresolved. This CDR3 spans 16 amino acids. V lost 4 bases and J lost 1, with 14 bases in between. Germline V gene data show CDR1 as SGHRS and CDR2 as YFSETQ. The CDR3 nucleotides are TGCGCCAGCAGCCCCCTTGTGGGCAGGAACACCGGGGAGCTGTTTTTT. Protein sequence: CASSPLVGRNTGELFF. Full variable domain (missing parts from reference TRBV5-1 and TRBJ2-2): KAGVTQTPRYLIKTRGQQVTLSCSPISGHRSVSWYQQTPGQGLQFLFEYFSETQRNKGNFPGRFSGRQFSNSRSEMNVSTLELGDSALYLCASSPLVGRNTGELFFGEGSRLTVL.

This clone has more than one count but fewer than ten. The chain links TRBV19 to TRBJ1-6; possibly TRBD1 for D (6 bases). CDR1 and CDR2 from the germline V gene are LNHDA and SQIVND (reference sequence). This CDR3 is 15 amino acids long. V was pared by 0 bases and J by 10 bases, with 13 bases between. The CDR3, as DNA: TGTGCCAGTAGTATAGATCTTCTGGGGACATCACCCCTCCACTTT. This translates into CASSIDLLGTSPLHF.

This sequence joins TRBV11-2 and TRBJ2-5; D is perhaps TRBD2 (5 bases). The germline V gene encodes CDR1 SGHAT and CDR2 FQNNGV. The CDR3 sequence is 12 residues long. The germline V and J ends were trimmed by 0 bases and 7 bases, with 6 bases remaining between them. CDR3 DNA: TGTGCCAGCAGCTTAGATGGGAGGACCCAGTACTTC. It translates to CASSLDGRTQYF.

This clone was recorded a few times. V is TRBV6-6 and J is TRBJ1-2; 8 bases match TRBD1. The CDR3 is made up of 15 amino acids. Germline assignment: CDR1 MNHNY and CDR2 SVGAGI (reference sequence). Trimming took 6 bases from V and 8 from J; bases not matched to a gene: 14. Here the CDR3 DNA reads TGTGCCAGCAGCGGCTCCGCAGGACAGGGTATCGGCTACACCTTC. Amino acid sequence: CASSGSAGQGIGYTF.

This clone was recorded once. This chain links TRBV27 with TRBJ2-7; tentatively, D is TRBD1 (7 bases). CDR3 size: 14 residues. CDR1 and CDR2 from the germline V gene are MNHEY and SMNVEV (reference sequence). Trimming removed 8 bases from V and 2 bases from J, with 16 bases in between. This CDR3 reads CASVPAGQPYEQYF. CDR3 DNA: TGTGCCAGCGTCCCCGCGGGACAGCCCTACGAGCAGTACTTC.

In its sample, this clone was seen a few times. The rearrangement uses TRBV7-3 and TRBJ2-3, with TRBD2 matching 7 bases. This CDR3 region has 14 residues. V lost 8 bases to trimming and J lost 3 bases; unmatched junction nucleotides: 8. Germline V gives CDR1 SGHTA, CDR2 FQGTGA. CDR3 DNA sequence: TGTGCCAGCGCGAAGCGCGGGGGAACAGATACGCAGTATTTT. Protein product: CASAKRGGTDTQYF.

V is TRBV28 and J is TRBJ1-5; D gene ambiguous. The V and J ends lost 2 bases and 0 bases respectively, with 5 bases between them. The CDR3 has 14 amino acids. Germline V lookup: CDR1 MDHEN, CDR2 SYDVKM. The CDR3 is CASSLRNSNQPQHF. DNA of the CDR3: TGTGCCAGCAGTTTAAGGAATAGCAATCAGCCCCAGCATTTT.

The chain employs TRBV5-1 and TRBJ2-1; D gene uncertain. The germline V gene encodes CDR1 SGHRS and CDR2 YFSETQ. The CDR3 covers 15 residues. Trimming took 3 bases from V and 7 from J, leaving 17 bases between them. The CDR3 spells CASSSPGPKRNEQFF. CDR3 nucleotide sequence: TGCGCCAGCAGCTCGCCGGGTCCGAAGAGGAATGAGCAGTTCTTC.